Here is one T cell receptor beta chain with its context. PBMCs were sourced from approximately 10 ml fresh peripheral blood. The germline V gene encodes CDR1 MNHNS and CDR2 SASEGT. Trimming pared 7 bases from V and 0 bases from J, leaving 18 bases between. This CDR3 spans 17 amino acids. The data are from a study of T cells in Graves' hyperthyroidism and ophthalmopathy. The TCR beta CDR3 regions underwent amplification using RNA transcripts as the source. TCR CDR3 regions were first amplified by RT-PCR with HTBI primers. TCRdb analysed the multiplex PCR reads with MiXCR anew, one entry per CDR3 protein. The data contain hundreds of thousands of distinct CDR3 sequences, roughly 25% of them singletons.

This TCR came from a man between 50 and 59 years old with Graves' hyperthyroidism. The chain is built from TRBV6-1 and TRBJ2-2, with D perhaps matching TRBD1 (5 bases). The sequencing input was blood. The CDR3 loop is CASTGRRTETNTGELFF. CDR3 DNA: TGTGCCAGCACAGGGCGCCGCACGGAAACGAACACCGGGGAGCTGTTTTTT.